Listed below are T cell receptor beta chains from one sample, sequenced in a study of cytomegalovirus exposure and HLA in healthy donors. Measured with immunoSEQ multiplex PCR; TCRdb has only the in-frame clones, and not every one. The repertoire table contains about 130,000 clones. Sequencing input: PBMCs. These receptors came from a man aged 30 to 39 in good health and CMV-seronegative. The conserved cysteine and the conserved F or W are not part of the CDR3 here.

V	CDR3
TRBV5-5	ASSLTSGSSYEQY
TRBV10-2	ASSDSRLAGRQETQY
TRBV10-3	AMKDGRDTDTQY
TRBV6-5	ASSYSSVAYEQY
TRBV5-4	ASSLGAYRDNTEAF
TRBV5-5	ASSLDPTGINQPQH
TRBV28	ASSSYSGRALEY
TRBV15	ATSRSPTDTEAF
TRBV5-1	ASRPTGQGENSPLH
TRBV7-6	ASSLEGEGRSPLH
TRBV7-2	ASSLQVDNEQF
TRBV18	ASSPTGTGYTELF
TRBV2	ASSDGTSGYEQY
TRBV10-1	ASSESTGVYEQY
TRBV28	ASSFATGAGYYGYT
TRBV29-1	SFWPGLAVLDEQF
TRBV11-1	ASSRGRLAGVDEQF
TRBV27	ASGHRGGEKLF
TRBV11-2	ASGGLASYEQY
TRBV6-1	ASSEGLAQSNYEQY
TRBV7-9	ASSHLLSFQETQY
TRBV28	ASSSHGQGFEKLF
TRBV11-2	ASSSIVGGYEQY
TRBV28	ASSSGLAGDSYNEQF
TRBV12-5	AGSDRVTYGYT
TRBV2	ASAPNYNYEQY
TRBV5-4	ASSLAVGQGVVDTQY
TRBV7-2	ASSLETAQETQY
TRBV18	ASSQLGGSNYGYT
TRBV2	ASSPGRGHTTNYGYT
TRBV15	ATSRVNRGLANVLT
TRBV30	AWSVLGRGAF
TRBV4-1	ASSQDDIQGPYQPQH
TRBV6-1	ASSEPWTGGYT
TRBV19	ASSWTSGPVTDTQY
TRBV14	ASSQDPGAYSGNTIY
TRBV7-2	ASLGSGGTGELF
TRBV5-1	ASSLVAGGYYEQY
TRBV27	ASSLRGGAGEKLF
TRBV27	ASSFGGGDTQY
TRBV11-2	ASSLGLARQETQY
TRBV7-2	ASSLGQGREQF
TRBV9	ASSVGPSGTHIQDTQY
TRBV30	AWRTGASGKGEQF
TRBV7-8	ASSLNTDSPWTGGTEAF
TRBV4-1	ASSQVEGEILGYGYT
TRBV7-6	ASSNPGISANVLT
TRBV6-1	ASSVRDSLSVNYGYT
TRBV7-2	ASSLSPPNEQF
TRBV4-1	ASSQGRVSDTQY